This T cell receptor (beta chain) originates from a study of blood T cells in healthy people across ages. Study-level results: The study found more naive CD4+ cells and higher diversity in long-lived than aged donors. The unsorted PBMCs prevented any conclusive comparison of naive versus antigen-experienced cells. When one million T cells were used, diversity estimates were thought to be underestimates. TCR beta diversity, measured per million T cells, fell in a roughly linear way with age.

Trimming shortened V by 3 bases and J by 1 base, and 7 bases separated the two germline ends. Germline V gene data show CDR1 as SQVTM and CDR2 as ANQGSEA. The CDR3 is 13 amino acids. Regarding this clonotype: Its target is unknown.

A second PCR, run for roughly 7 to 11 cycles, used a sample-barcoded 5' primer plus a J-beta primer mix. TCRdb recomputed calls from the 5' RACE reads with MiXCR, one row per CDR3 protein. In the table there are around 800,000 distinct CDR3 sequences, under 45% of which are singletons. The material sequenced was blood. V and J are TRBV29-1 and TRBJ2-1; D tentatively fits TRBD1 or TRBD2 (5 bases each). The sequence was obtained from a man in his fifties or sixties in good health. The CDR3 region is CSVDGGSYNEQFF. CDR3 DNA sequence: TGCAGCGTTGATGGGGGTTCCTACAATGAGCAGTTCTTC.